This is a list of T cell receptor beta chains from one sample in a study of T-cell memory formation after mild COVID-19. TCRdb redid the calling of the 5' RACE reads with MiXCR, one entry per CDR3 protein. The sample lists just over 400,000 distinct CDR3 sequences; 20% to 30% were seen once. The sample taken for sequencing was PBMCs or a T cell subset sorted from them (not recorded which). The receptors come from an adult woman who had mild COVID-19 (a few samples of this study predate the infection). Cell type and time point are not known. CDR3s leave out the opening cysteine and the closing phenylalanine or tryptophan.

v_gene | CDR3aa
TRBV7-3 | ASSPFGGLGGELF
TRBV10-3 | AISEKGEQY
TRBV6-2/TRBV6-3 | ATGTSLYNEQF
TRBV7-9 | ASSLVGDLSPEQY
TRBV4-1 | ASSLTGDTEAF
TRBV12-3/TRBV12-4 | ASSPGQNNQPQH
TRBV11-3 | ASSFMGFGELF
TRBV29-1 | SVERGAKDYGYT
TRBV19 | ASTHGEGLDYGYT
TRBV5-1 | ASSQAGQGRSYGYT
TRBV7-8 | ASSLEVSYTGELF
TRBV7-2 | ASSLGRTQNDEQF
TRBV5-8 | ASEGITGEASVDYGYT
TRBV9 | ASSSRPGSADTQY
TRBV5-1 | ASSTGMSGEQF
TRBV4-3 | ASSEEFGRAKNIQY
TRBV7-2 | ASSAEWGTYEQY
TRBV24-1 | ATQDSLNEKLF
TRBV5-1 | ASSYRLAALYNEKF
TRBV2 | ASSDRGVYGYT
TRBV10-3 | AISDPGLAGLTDTQY
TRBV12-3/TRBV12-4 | ASTYRAAKAGELF
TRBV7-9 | ASSLEGTSGSKRETQY
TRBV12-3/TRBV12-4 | ASSFRDRTGGYT
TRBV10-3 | ASGSTDTQY
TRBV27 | ASSRTGYTYEQY
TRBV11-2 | ASSLGVSYEQY
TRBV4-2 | ASSQEIAGVPHETQY
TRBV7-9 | ASSLGRTVGREGHSYEQY
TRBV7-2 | ASSLNPNEKLF
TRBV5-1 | ASSSTGDTHRAF
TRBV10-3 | ATGQGGSYEQY
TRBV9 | ASSGGDTGQPQH
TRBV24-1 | ATSDSQGPRTDTQY
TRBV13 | ASSSPRDGNNEQF
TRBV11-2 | ASSYREDYTGELF
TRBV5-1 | ASSLYGQAEETQY
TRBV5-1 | ASSRDGQGHYGYT
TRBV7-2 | ASSSRGEGLYGYT
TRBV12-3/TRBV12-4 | ASSRGTEAF
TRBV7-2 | ASSLQGRSNQPQH
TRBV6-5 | ATSWRRGTGYT
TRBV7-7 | ASSLGLAGVSSTDTQY
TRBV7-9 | ASSPSPDRVGYEQY
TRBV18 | ASSPLEVDGYT
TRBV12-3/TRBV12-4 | ASSFGATTPNEQF
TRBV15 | ATSSPSTGELF
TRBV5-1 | ASSTISGGQTQY
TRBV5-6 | ASSFSGKQY
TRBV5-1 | ASSSGLAGEYNEQF
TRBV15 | ATSTFGGSTEAF
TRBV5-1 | ASSLELAGPYNEQF
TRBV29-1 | SVVGMLRGGYT
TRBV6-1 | ASSEMGQRGSYEQY
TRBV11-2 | ASSSSSRDGQETQY
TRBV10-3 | ATSSTGTVNEKLF
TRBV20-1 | SAKTSGSTTVTDTQY